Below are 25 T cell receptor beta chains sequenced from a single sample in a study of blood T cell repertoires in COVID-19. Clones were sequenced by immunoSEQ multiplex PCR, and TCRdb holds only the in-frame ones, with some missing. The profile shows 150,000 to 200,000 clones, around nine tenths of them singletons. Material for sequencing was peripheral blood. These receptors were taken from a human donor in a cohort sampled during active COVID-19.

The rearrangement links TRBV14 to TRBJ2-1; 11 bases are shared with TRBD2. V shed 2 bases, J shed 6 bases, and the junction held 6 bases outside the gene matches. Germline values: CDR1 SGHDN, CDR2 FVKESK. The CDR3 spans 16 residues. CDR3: CASSQTLAGGSNEQFF. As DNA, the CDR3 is TGTGCCAGCAGCCAAACTCTAGCGGGGGGAAGCAATGAGCAGTTCTTC.

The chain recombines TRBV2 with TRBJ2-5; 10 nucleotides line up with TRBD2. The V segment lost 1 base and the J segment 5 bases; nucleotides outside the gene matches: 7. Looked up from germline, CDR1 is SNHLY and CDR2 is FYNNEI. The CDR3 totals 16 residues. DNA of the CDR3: TGTGCCAGCAGTGAAGTCTCCGGGACTAGCGAGGAGACCCAGTACTTC. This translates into CASSEVSGTSEETQYF.

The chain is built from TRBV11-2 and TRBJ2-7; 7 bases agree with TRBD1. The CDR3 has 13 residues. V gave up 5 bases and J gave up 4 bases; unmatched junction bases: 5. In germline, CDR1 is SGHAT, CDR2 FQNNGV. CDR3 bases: TGTGCCAGCAGCCGGGGACAGTCGTACGAGCAGTACTTC. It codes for CASSRGQSYEQYF.

CDR3 protein: CASSYIAGLYGYTF. The DNA of the CDR3 is TGTGCCAGCAGTTACATCGCAGGGCTTTATGGCTACACCTTC. This chain joins TRBV6-2 or TRBV6-3 and TRBJ1-2; tentatively, D is TRBD1 (5 bases). Germline-derived CDR1 and CDR2 are MNHEY and SVGEGT. The CDR3 has 14 amino acids. V was shortened by 2 bases and J by 5 bases, with 12 bases between the two germline ends.

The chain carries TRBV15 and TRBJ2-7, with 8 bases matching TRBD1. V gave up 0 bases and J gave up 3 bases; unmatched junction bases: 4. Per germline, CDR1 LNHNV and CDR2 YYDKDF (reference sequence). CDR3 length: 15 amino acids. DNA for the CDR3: TGTGCCACCAGCAGAGATCGAGGGACAGGCTACGAGCAGTACTTC. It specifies CATSRDRGTGYEQYF.

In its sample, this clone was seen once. The CDR3 nucleotides are TGCGCCAGCAGCATCGGGGGACGGGTATCCTATTTTGGGAACACTGAAGCTTTCTTT. Its translation: CASSIGGRVSYFGNTEAFF. The J gene is TRBJ1-1, the V gene TRBV4-1, with D possibly matching TRBD1 (5 bases). Germline V gene lookup returns CDR1 MGHRA and CDR2 YSYEKL. V was trimmed by 5 bases and J by 1 base, leaving 26 bases between them. The CDR3 length is 19 residues.

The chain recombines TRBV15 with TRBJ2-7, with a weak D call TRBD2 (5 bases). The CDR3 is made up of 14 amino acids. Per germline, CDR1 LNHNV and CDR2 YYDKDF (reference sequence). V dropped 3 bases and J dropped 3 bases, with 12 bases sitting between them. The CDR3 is CATSSSGLRYEQYF. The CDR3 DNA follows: TGTGCCACCAGCAGCTCAGGACTTCGCTACGAGCAGTACTTC.

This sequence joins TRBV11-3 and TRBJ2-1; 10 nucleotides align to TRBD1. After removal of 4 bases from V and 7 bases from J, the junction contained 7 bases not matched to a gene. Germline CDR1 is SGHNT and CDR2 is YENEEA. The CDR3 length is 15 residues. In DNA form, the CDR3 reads TGTGCCAGCAGCTACCGACAGGGGGCTGGAAATGAGCAGTTCTTC. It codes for CASSYRQGAGNEQFF.

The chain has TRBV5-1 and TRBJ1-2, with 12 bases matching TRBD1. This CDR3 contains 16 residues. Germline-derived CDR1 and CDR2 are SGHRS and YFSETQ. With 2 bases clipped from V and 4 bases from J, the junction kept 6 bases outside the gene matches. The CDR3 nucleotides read TGCGCCAGCAGCTTCGGGACAGGGGGCGTGATCTATGGCTACACCTTC. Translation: CASSFGTGGVIYGYTF.

CDR3 coding DNA: TGTGCCAGCAGTTACAACAGGGGGGAGGGTTTTGACTATGGCTACACCTTC. This sequence encodes CASSYNRGEGFDYGYTF. The chain combines TRBV6-2 or TRBV6-3 with TRBJ1-2; 8 nucleotides align to TRBD1. The CDR3 is made up of 17 amino acids. Germline V gene sequence: CDR1 MNHEY, CDR2 SVGEGT. V lost 2 bases, J lost 3 bases, and 11 bases stayed unmatched.

DNA of the CDR3: TGTGCCAGCTCACCAAGAGGGTTCGGGACTGAAGCTTTCTTT. It encodes CASSPRGFGTEAFF. This chain connects TRBV18 to TRBJ1-1; D gene unclear. Trimming took off 2 bases at V and 5 bases at J, with 12 bases between the two ends. Germline values: CDR1 KGHSH, CDR2 LQKENI. This CDR3 region has 14 residues.

This CDR3 is CASSAAGVSGLQPQHF. The CDR3 coding sequence is TGTGCCAGCAGTGCCGCAGGGGTCTCGGGTCTGCAGCCCCAGCATTTT. The V and J genes are TRBV2 and TRBJ1-5, with D possibly matching TRBD1 (6 bases). This CDR3 is 16 amino acids long. The germline gives CDR1 SNHLY, CDR2 FYNNEI. V was shortened by 4 bases and J by 7 bases, with 20 bases between the two germline ends.

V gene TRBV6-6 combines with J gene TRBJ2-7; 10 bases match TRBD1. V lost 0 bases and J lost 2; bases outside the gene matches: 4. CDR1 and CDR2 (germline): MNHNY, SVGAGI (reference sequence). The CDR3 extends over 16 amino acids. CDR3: CASSYSSGTGAYEQYF. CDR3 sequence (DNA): TGTGCCAGCAGTTACTCGAGTGGGACAGGGGCCTACGAGCAGTACTTC.

The CDR3 protein is CASSDLGGPSSYEQYF. The CDR3 DNA is TGTGCCAGCAGTGATCTCGGCGGGCCGAGCTCCTACGAGCAGTACTTC. This chain connects TRBV6-4 to TRBJ2-7; the D gene is possibly TRBD2 (5 bases). The V and J ends lost 3 bases and 0 bases respectively, with 15 bases between them. The length of the CDR3 is 16 residues. Germline CDR1 is MRHNA and CDR2 is SNTAGT.

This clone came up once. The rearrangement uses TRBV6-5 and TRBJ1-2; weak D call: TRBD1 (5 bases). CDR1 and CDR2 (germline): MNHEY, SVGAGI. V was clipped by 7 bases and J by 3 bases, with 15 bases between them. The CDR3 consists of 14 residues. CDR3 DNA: TGTGCCAGCAACCCTACCAGGGAGGACTATGGCTACACCTTC. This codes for CASNPTREDYGYTF.

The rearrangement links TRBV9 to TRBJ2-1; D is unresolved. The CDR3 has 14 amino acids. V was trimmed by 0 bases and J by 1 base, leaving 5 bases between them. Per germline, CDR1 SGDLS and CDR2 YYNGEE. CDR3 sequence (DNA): TGTGCCAGCAGCGTAGCTAGTTCCTACAATGAGCAGTTCTTC. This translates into CASSVASSYNEQFF.

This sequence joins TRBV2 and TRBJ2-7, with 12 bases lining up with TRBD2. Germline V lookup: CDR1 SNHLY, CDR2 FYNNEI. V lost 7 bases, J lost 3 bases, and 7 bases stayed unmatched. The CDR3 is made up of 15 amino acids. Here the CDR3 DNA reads TGTGCCAGCACGCTAGCGGGGGGGCCAGTCTACGAGCAGTACTTC. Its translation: CASTLAGGPVYEQYF. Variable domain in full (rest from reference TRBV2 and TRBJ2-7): EPEVTQTPSHQVTQMGQEVILRCVPISNHLYFYWYRQILGQKVEFLVSFYNNEISEKSEIFDDQFSVERPDGSNFTLKIRSTKLEDSAMYFCASTLAGGPVYEQYFGPGTRLTVT.

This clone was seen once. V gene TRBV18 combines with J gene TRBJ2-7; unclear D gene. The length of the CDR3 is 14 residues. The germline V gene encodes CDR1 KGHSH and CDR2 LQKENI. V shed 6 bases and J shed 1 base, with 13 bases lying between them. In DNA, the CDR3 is TGTGCCAGCTCTCATGGAGACGGATCCTACGAGCAGTACTTC. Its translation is CASSHGDGSYEQYF. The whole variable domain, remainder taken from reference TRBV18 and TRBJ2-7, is NAGVMQNPRHLVRRRGQEARLRCSPMKGHSHVYWYRQLPEEGLKFMVYLQKENIIDESGMPKERFSAEFPKEGPSILRIQQVVRGDSAAYFCASSHGDGSYEQYFGPGTRLTVT.

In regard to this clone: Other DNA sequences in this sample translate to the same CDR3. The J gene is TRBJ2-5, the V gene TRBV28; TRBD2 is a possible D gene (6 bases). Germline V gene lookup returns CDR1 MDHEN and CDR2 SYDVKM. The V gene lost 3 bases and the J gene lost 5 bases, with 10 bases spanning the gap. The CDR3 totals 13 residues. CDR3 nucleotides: TGTGCCAGCAGTTTGACGGGGAGGGAGACCCAGTACTTC. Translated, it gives CASSLTGRETQYF.

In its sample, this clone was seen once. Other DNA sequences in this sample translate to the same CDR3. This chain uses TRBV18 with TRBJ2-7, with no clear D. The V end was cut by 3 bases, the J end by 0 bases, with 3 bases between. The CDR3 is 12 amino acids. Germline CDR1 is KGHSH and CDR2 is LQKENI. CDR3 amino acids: CASSPSSYEQYF. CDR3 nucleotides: TGTGCCAGCTCACCCAGCTCCTACGAGCAGTACTTC.

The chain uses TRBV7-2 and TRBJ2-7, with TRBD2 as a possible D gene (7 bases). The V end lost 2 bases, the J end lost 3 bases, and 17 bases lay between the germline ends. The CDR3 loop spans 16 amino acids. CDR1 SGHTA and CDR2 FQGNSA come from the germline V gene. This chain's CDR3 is CASSLRGRGGYYEQYF. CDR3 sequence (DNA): TGTGCCAGCAGCTTAAGGGGGAGGGGCGGATACTACGAGCAGTACTTC.

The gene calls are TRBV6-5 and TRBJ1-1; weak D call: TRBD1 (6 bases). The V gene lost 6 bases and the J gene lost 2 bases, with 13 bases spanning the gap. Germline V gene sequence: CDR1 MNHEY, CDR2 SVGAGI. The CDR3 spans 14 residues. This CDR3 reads CASSPGQYNTEAFF. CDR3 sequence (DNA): TGTGCCAGCAGCCCAGGACAGTACAACACTGAAGCTTTCTTT.

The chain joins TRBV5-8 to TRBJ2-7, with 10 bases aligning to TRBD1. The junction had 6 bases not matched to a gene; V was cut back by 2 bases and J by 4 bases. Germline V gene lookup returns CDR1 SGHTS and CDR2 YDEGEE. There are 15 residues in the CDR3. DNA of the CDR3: TGTGCCAGCAGCTTAGGGGACAGGGGATTTTACGAGCAGTACTTC. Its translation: CASSLGDRGFYEQYF.

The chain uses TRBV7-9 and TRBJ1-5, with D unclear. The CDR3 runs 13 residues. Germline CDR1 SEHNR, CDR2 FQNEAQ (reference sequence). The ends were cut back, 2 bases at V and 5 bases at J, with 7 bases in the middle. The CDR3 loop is CASSLSGDQPQHF. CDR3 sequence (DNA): TGTGCCAGCAGCTTAAGCGGAGATCAGCCCCAGCATTTT.

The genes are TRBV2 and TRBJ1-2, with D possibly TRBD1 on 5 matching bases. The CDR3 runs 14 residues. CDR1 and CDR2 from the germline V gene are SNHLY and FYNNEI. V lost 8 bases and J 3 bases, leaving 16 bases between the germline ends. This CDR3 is CASAPGGSDYGYTF. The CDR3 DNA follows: TGTGCCAGCGCGCCGGGGGGTTCGGACTATGGCTACACCTTC.